The 2 T cell receptor beta chains reported below all come from one sample, sequenced in a study of blood T cell repertoires in COVID-19. Profiling relied on immunoSEQ multiplex PCR, and the TCRdb table lists in-frame clones only, not all of them. The profile shows about 240,000 clones, around 84% of them singletons. Specimen: peripheral blood. The origin of the receptors is a woman younger than 35 with acute or convalescent COVID-19.

J is TRBJ1-5 and V is TRBV18; 7 bases match TRBD1. V lost 5 bases to trimming and J lost 2 bases; unmatched junction nucleotides: 12. CDR1 and CDR2 (germline): KGHSH, LQKENI. CDR3 length: 17 amino acids. CDR3 sequence (DNA): TGTGCCAGCTCAGAACAAAAACAGGGGAAGGGCAATCAGCCCCAGCATTTT. It is translated as CASSEQKQGKGNQPQHF.

The rearrangement joins TRBV18 to TRBJ2-1, with 13 positions matching TRBD2. The trim removed 2 bases at V and 6 bases at J, leaving 4 bases unmatched. Germline assignment: CDR1 KGHSH and CDR2 LQKENI. The CDR3 contains 16 residues. The CDR3 DNA reads as TGTGCCAGCTCACCAGGACTAGCGGGAGAAGGCAATGAGCAGTTCTTC. It yields the protein CASSPGLAGEGNEQFF.